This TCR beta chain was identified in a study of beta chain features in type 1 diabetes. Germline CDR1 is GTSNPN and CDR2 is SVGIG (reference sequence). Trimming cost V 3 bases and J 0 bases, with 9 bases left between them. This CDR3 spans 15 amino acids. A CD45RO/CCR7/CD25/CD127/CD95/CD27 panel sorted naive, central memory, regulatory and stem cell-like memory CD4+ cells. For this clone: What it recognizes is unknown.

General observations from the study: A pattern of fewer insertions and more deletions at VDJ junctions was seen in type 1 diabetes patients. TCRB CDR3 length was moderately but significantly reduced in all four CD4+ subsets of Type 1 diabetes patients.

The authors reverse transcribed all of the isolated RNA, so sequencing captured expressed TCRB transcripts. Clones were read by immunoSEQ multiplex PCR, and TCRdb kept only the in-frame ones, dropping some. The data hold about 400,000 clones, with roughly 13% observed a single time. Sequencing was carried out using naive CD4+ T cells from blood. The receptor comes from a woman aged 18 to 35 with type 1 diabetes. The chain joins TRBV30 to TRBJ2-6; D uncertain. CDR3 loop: CAWSKQSSGANVLTF. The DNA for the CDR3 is TGTGCCTGGAGCAAACAGAGCTCTGGGGCCAACGTCCTGACTTTC. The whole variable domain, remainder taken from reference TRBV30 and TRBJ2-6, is SQTIHQWPATLVQPVGSPLSLECTVEGTSNPNLYWYRQAAGRGLQLLFYSVGIGQISSEVPQNLSASRPQDRQFILSSKKLLLSDSGFYLCAWSKQSSGANVLTFGAGSRLTVL.